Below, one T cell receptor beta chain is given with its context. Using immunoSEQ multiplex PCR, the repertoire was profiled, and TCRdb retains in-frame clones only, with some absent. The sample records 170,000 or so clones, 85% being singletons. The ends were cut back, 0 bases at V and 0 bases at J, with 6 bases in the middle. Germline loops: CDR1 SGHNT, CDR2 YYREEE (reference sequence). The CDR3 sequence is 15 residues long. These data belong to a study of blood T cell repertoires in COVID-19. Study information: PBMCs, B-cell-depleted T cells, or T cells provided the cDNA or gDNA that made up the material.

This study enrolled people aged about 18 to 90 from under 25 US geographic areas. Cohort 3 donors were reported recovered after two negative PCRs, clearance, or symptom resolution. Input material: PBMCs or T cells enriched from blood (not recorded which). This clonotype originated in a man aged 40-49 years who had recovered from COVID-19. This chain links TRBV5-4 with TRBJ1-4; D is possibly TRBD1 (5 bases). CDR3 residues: CASSLAGTTNEKLFF. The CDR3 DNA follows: TGTGCCAGCAGCTTGGCAGGGACAACTAATGAAAAACTGTTTTTT.